This T cell receptor beta chain was profiled in a study of blood T cell repertoires in COVID-19. Trimming stripped 2 bases from V and 5 bases from J, with 10 bases between. The CDR3 is 14 residues long. Germline CDR1 and CDR2: MDHEN and SYDVKM. The data were produced by immunoSEQ multiplex PCR, yet TCRdb's version contains in-frame clones alone and is incomplete. The repertoire has 95,000 to 150,000 clones, more than 80% of them found once; the top ten carry 3.2%. This clonotype was obtained from an elderly woman with COVID-19, enrolled during active disease. The specimen was peripheral blood. V gene TRBV28 combines with J gene TRBJ1-5; the D gene is possibly TRBD1 (6 bases). The CDR3 loop is CASSLGQPYQPQHF. Written as DNA, the CDR3 is TGTGCCAGCAGTTTAGGACAGCCTTATCAGCCCCAGCATTTT.